This TCR beta chain is from a study of control samples from healthy donors and cancer patients. Germline V gene sequence: CDR1 KGHSH, CDR2 LQKENI. This CDR3 comprises 13 residues. V lost 6 bases to trimming and J lost 5 bases, with 13 bases between them. Some clones are missing from TCRdb's copy, which holds only in-frame ones; the method was immunoSEQ multiplex PCR. The profile shows approximately 84,000 clones, 82% of them singletons. V is TRBV18 and J is TRBJ2-5, with D perhaps TRBD2 (5 bases). Sequencing was done on a sample of blood. This clonotype was sampled from a woman aged 60-70 years in good health. The CDR3 bases are TGTGCCAGCTCCAGGACGGGCGGGGAGACCCAGTACTTC. The encoded protein is CASSRTGGETQYF.